The 25 T cell receptor beta chains below all came from one sample that was sequenced in a study of human T cells and chemical hapten exposure. Time point denoted: patch test 3, about 24 weeks after DPC sensitization. Treatment noted: therapeutic diphenylcyclopropenone sensitization with weekly scalp DPC. TCRdb reanalysed the RACE reads using MiXCR and keeps one entry per CDR3 protein. The sample contains 150,000 to 200,000 distinct CDR3 sequences, about 22% of which appear only once. This sample comprised whole blood, obtained in connection with sensitization to the hapten diphenylcyclopropenone (DPC). Every receptor here comes from a woman aged 40 to 50 with alopecia areata. Some clones in this sample may be carry-over from other donors' samples.

The chain employs TRBV29-1 and TRBJ2-7, with TRBD1 as a possible D gene (7 bases). V was shortened by 6 bases and J by 3 bases, with 18 bases between the two germline ends. The CDR3 spans 14 residues. In germline, CDR1 is SQVTM, CDR2 ANQGSEA. CDR3 sequence (DNA): TGCAGCGTGAGCGGGCTTACAGGGGTCTACGAGCAGTACTTC. Its protein is CSVSGLTGVYEQYF.

The sample holds a few counts of this clonotype. The CDR3 DNA reads as TGTGCCAGCAGCTTAGTGGGGACAGGGGAGGATGGCTACACCTTC. Translating it yields CASSLVGTGEDGYTF. The rearrangement links TRBV7-2 to TRBJ1-2, with TRBD1 matching 10 bases. Trimming cost V 1 base and J 6 bases; bases outside gene matches: 5. The CDR3 runs to 15 residues. From germline, CDR1 is SGHTA and CDR2 FQGNSA.

This clonotype occurred many times. V gene TRBV28 combines with J gene TRBJ2-1; no clear D. V lost 7 bases, J lost 3 bases, and 4 bases lay in between. The CDR3 is made up of 11 amino acids. Germline CDR1 is MDHEN and CDR2 is SYDVKM. CDR3 loop: CASTLYNEQFF. CDR3 DNA sequence: TGTGCCAGCACCCTCTACAATGAGCAGTTCTTC.

This clonotype was seen a handful of times. This chain links TRBV6-5 with TRBJ1-5; 7 bases map to TRBD1. Germline CDR1 MNHEY, CDR2 SVGAGI. The CDR3 consists of 14 residues. The ends lost 4 bases at V and 4 bases at J; junction bases unmatched: 4. CDR3 sequence reads: CASSSAQGNQPQHF. CDR3 nucleotide sequence: TGTGCCAGCAGTTCCGCACAGGGGAATCAGCCCCAGCATTTT.

This clonotype was seen repeatedly, ten times or more. This chain links TRBV7-2 with TRBJ1-1; a weak D match, TRBD1 (5 bases). V dropped 4 bases and J dropped 3 bases, with 6 bases sitting between them. Germline lookup yields CDR1 SGHTA and CDR2 FQGNSA. There are 12 residues in the CDR3. In DNA, the CDR3 is TGTGCCAGCAGCTGGGGGGACACTGAAGCTTTCTTT. Its translation: CASSWGDTEAFF.

J is TRBJ1-1 and V is TRBV3-1; tentatively, D is TRBD1 (6 bases). V was trimmed by 4 bases and J by 8 bases, leaving 11 bases between them. The CDR3 runs 12 residues. CDR1 is LGHDT, CDR2 YNNKEL, per germline (reference sequence). The CDR3 sequence: CASSLIQGEAFF. In DNA, the CDR3 is TGTGCCAGCAGCCTTATACAGGGAGAAGCTTTCTTT.

This clonotype has only a few counts. The V and J genes are TRBV29-1 and TRBJ1-1, with D unresolved. The length of the CDR3 is 13 residues. The V end lost 8 bases, the J end lost 4 bases, and 17 bases lay between the germline ends. The germline V gene encodes CDR1 SQVTM and CDR2 ANQGSEA. As DNA, the CDR3 is TGCAGCTCTATTAAGGCCCCGACCACTGAAGCTTTCTTT. Protein sequence: CSSIKAPTTEAFF.

This clonotype was counted only a few times. V is TRBV28 and J is TRBJ2-4; D gene ambiguous. The CDR3 length is 15 residues. The germline V gene encodes CDR1 MDHEN and CDR2 SYDVKM. V lost 3 bases to trimming and J lost 4 bases, with 13 bases between them. CDR3: CASSFGPDRKNIQYF. Written as DNA, the CDR3 is TGTGCCAGCAGTTTCGGACCGGACCGAAAAAACATTCAGTACTTC.

This clonotype was seen a few times. The chain combines TRBV6-2 or TRBV6-3 with TRBJ2-7; no firm D call. Trimming cost V 9 bases and J 2 bases, with 14 bases left between them. Germline CDR1 is MNHEY and CDR2 is SVGEGT. This CDR3 has 13 amino acids. The CDR3 here is CASSRLSAYEQYF. The CDR3 region has the DNA TGTGCCAGTTCTCGACTTTCTGCCTACGAGCAGTACTTC.

J is TRBJ2-3 and V is TRBV4-3, with 7 bases lining up with TRBD2. Germline CDR1 and CDR2: LGHNA and YSLEER. Trimming cost V 0 bases and J 1 base; bases outside gene matches: 7. The CDR3 spans 17 residues. CDR3 nucleotides: TGCGCCAGCAGCCAAGATCCGTGGGAGGGCCGCACAGATACGCAGTATTTT. It translates to CASSQDPWEGRTDTQYF.

The chain links TRBV11-2 to TRBJ2-3, with D tentatively TRBD2 (6 bases). CDR3 size: 18 residues. The germline V gene has CDR1 SGHAT and CDR2 FQNNGV. Trimming took 6 bases from V and 0 from J, leaving 22 bases between them. DNA for the CDR3: TGTGCCAGCAGTTCCCTAGCAAGGGCCAGCGGGAGCACAGATACGCAGTATTTT. Protein product: CASSSLARASGSTDTQYF.

This clonotype was observed a handful of times. This rearrangement joins TRBV24-1 to TRBJ2-5, with no clear D. V was shortened by 6 bases and J by 7 bases, with 8 bases between the two germline ends. Germline CDR1 and CDR2: KGHDR and SFDVKD. The length of the CDR3 is 11 residues. CDR3 amino acids: CATSPIRTQYF. DNA of the CDR3: TGTGCCACCAGTCCGATTAGGACCCAGTACTTC.

In this sample, this clonotype turned up once. The genes are TRBV5-4 and TRBJ2-5, with unresolved D. Germline lookup yields CDR1 SGHNT and CDR2 YYREEE (reference sequence). CDR3 length: 15 amino acids. Trimming stripped 4 bases from V and 2 bases from J, with 15 bases between. The CDR3 DNA reads TGTGCCAGCAGCCCATCGGCTTGGATGCAAGAGACCCAGTACTTC. It specifies CASSPSAWMQETQYF.

In this sample, this clonotype turned up a few times. The rearrangement links TRBV24-1 to TRBJ1-2; D uncertain. The germline V and J ends were trimmed by 1 base and 2 bases, with 7 bases remaining between them. In germline, CDR1 is KGHDR, CDR2 SFDVKD. This CDR3 region has 14 residues. CDR3 region: CATSDLNRNYGYTF. CDR3 bases: TGTGCCACCAGTGATTTAAACAGAAACTATGGCTACACCTTC.

The chain recombines TRBV28 with TRBJ2-5, with D tentatively TRBD2 (7 bases). Germline V gene lookup returns CDR1 MDHEN and CDR2 SYDVKM. This CDR3 has 16 amino acids. Between the trimmed V and J ends, which lost 5 bases and 2 bases, there was a span of 18 bases. The CDR3 DNA follows: TGTGCCAGCAGTAGGGGGGGGGATTCGGGGCAAGAGACCCAGTACTTC. Translating gives CASSRGGDSGQETQYF.

This clonotype was observed a handful of times. The chain recombines TRBV7-3 with TRBJ1-1; 8 bases line up with TRBD1. Germline V lookup: CDR1 SGHTA, CDR2 FQGTGA. This CDR3 has 14 amino acids. V was pared by 5 bases and J by 5 bases, with 7 bases of the junction left unmatched. CDR3 coding DNA: TGTGCCAGCAGCCCCCAGGGGGCGGGGACTGAAGCTTTCTTT. This translates into CASSPQGAGTEAFF.

This clonotype was observed many times. The rearrangement uses TRBV7-2 and TRBJ2-7, with a possible D match to TRBD2 (6 bases). Germline lookup yields CDR1 SGHTA and CDR2 FQGNSA. Deletions cut 4 bases from V and 3 bases from J, with 13 bases between. CDR3 length: 14 amino acids. The CDR3 region is CASSSGLGFYEQYF. DNA of the CDR3: TGTGCCAGCAGCTCGGGACTGGGGTTCTACGAGCAGTACTTC.

The CDR3 nucleotides read TGCGCCAGCAGCTGGGACAGGGGGATGTATGGCTACACCTTC. Encoded protein: CASSWDRGMYGYTF. V usage is TRBV5-1 and J usage is TRBJ1-2; 11 nucleotides match TRBD1. The germline CDR1 and CDR2 sequences are SGHRS and YFSETQ. This CDR3 comprises 14 residues. Germline trimming cut 3 bases from V and 5 bases from J; bases unmatched to any gene: 3.

This clonotype has a handful of counts. This chain connects TRBV5-1 to TRBJ2-5, with D possibly being TRBD1 or TRBD2 (5 bases each). The CDR3 extends over 15 amino acids. Germline values: CDR1 SGHRS, CDR2 YFSETQ. The V gene lost 4 bases and the J gene lost 2 bases, with 15 bases spanning the gap. CDR3 coding DNA: TGCGCCAGCAGCCCGGACACCCCGGGGCAAGAGACCCAGTACTTC. This sequence encodes CASSPDTPGQETQYF.

The chain has TRBV28 and TRBJ2-1, with 10 nucleotides matching TRBD2. The CDR3 sequence is 16 residues long. V was pared by 1 base and J by 7 bases, with 7 bases of the junction left unmatched. Germline CDR1 is MDHEN and CDR2 is SYDVKM. Here the CDR3 reads CASSLFKRAGGNEQFF. The CDR3 DNA reads TGTGCCAGCAGTTTATTCAAGAGAGCGGGAGGGAATGAGCAGTTCTTC.

This clonotype occurred a few times. The CDR3 protein is CAITMGSSYNEQFF. The DNA for the CDR3 is TGTGCCATTACTATGGGGAGCTCCTACAATGAGCAGTTCTTC. This sequence joins TRBV6-6 and TRBJ2-1; D is possibly TRBD2 (5 bases). Germline assignment: CDR1 MNHNY and CDR2 SVGAGI (reference sequence). The CDR3 runs 14 residues. V lost 10 bases and J 0 bases, leaving 13 bases between the germline ends.

The V and J genes are TRBV20-1 and TRBJ1-1, with D possibly being TRBD1 (6 bases). This CDR3 comprises 12 residues. V was shortened by 1 base and J by 11 bases, with 14 bases between the two germline ends. CDR1 is DFQATT and CDR2 is SNEGSKA in the germline V gene (reference sequence). The CDR3 sequence: CSARAGETGAFF. For the CDR3, the DNA is TGCAGTGCTAGAGCAGGGGAGACGGGGGCTTTCTTT.

The V and J genes are TRBV29-1 and TRBJ2-7; possible D gene TRBD2, 6 bases. CDR1 SQVTM and CDR2 ANQGSEA come from the germline V gene. The CDR3 has 13 residues. Deletions cut 7 bases from V and 1 base from J, with 14 bases between. The CDR3 nucleotides are TGCAGCGCTGTAGGGACTTATTCCTACGAGCAGTACTTC. Its protein is CSAVGTYSYEQYF.

This sequence joins TRBV28 and TRBJ2-7; D tentatively reads TRBD1 or TRBD2 (6 bases each). Germline CDR1 reads MDHEN; CDR2 reads SYDVKM. V lost 5 bases and J 2 bases, leaving 16 bases between the germline ends. This CDR3 is 15 amino acids long. CDR3 DNA: TGTGCCAGCAGTCCCCAACCGAGGGGGGCCTACGAGCAGTACTTC. Its translation is CASSPQPRGAYEQYF. Based on the CDR3 plus reference TRBV28 and TRBJ2-7, the full variable domain is DVKVTQSSRYLVKRTGEKVFLECVQDMDHENMFWYRQDPGLGLRLIYFSYDVKMKEKGDIPEGYSVSREKKERFSLILESASTNQTSMYLCASSPQPRGAYEQYFGPGTRLTVT.

This clonotype was observed a handful of times. This chain links TRBV6-5 with TRBJ1-5; maybe TRBD1 (6 bases). Germline-derived CDR1 and CDR2 are MNHEY and SVGAGI. The CDR3 sequence is 13 residues long. The V end was cut by 8 bases, the J end by 4 bases, with 12 bases between. CDR3 in amino acids: CASSGGANQPQHF. The CDR3 region has the DNA TGTGCCAGCTCGGGGGGCGCGAATCAGCCCCAGCATTTT.